This entry lists 30 T cell receptor beta chains sequenced from one sample in a study of tumor-infiltrating lymphocytes in primary liver carcinoma. TCR beta cDNA was reverse-transcribed from roughly 520 ng of total RNA. The reaction used a constant-region primer and ProtoScript II reverse transcriptase. Libraries of TCR beta came from three nested multiplex PCR rounds with slightly modified ARM-PCR. Investigators reported that the first two PCR rounds, at 9 to 11 cycles each, used TRBV1-TRBV30 forward primers with a C-beta reverse primer. TCRdb re-derived calls from the multiplex PCR reads in MiXCR, one entry per CDR3 protein. In the table there are over 250,000 distinct CDR3 sequences, 50% to 75% of which are singletons. Unsorted whole blood yielded blood RNA, and germline DNA was extracted as well. The sample taken for sequencing was peripheral blood. The receptors were gathered from a woman aged 30 to 39 with primary liver carcinoma and hepatitis B virus infection.

This chain links TRBV7-9 with TRBJ1-1; TRBD1 might be the D (5 bases). Germline CDR1 and CDR2: SEHNR and FQNEAQ (reference sequence). V was pared by 1 base and J by 6 bases, with 9 bases between. The CDR3 spans 13 residues. The CDR3 region is CASSLVSGPEAFF. The CDR3 coding sequence is TGTGCCAGCAGCTTAGTATCGGGGCCTGAAGCTTTCTTT.

The chain couples TRBV6-2 or TRBV6-3 to TRBJ1-2, with D possibly matching TRBD1 (6 bases). Trimming pared 2 bases from V and 4 bases from J, leaving 8 bases between. The CDR3 has 13 amino acids. The germline CDR1 and CDR2 sequences are MNHEY and SVGEGT. This chain's CDR3 is CASSYGQFYGYTF. The CDR3 DNA follows: TGTGCCAGCAGTTACGGACAGTTCTATGGCTACACCTTC.

V usage is TRBV7-9 and J usage is TRBJ2-7; D unresolved. Trimming pared 2 bases from V and 3 bases from J, leaving 11 bases between. CDR3 length: 14 amino acids. Germline V CDR1 and CDR2: SEHNR, FQNEAQ (reference sequence). The CDR3 DNA reads as TGTGCCAGCAGCTTAATGGCAGAGTTCTACGAGCAGTACTTC. It is translated as CASSLMAEFYEQYF. Using reference TRBV7-9 and TRBJ2-7 for the parts outside the CDR3, the full variable domain is DTGVSQNPRHKITKRGQNVTFRCDPISEHNRLYWYRQTLGQGPEFLTYFQNEAQLEKSRLLSDRFSAERPKGSFSTLEIQRTEQGDSAMYLCASSLMAEFYEQYFGPGTRLTVT.

In regard to this clonotype: This may stem from a read error, because a much larger clone lies one nucleotide away. Here the CDR3 reads CASRRSGIRAEAFF. CDR3 bases: TGTGCCAGCAGACGCAGCGGAATTCGGGCTGAAGCTTTCTTT. The chain uses TRBV12-3 or TRBV12-4 and TRBJ1-1; D gene ambiguous. The ends were cut back, 6 bases at V and 6 bases at J, with 17 bases in the middle. There are 14 residues in the CDR3.

Turning to this clonotype: At one end, the junction sequence differs from germline, possibly due to a read error. The chain has TRBV4-2 and TRBJ1-4; tentatively, D is TRBD1 (6 bases). CDR3 length: 17 amino acids. Germline CDR1 is LGHNA and CDR2 is YNFKEQ. The CDR3 bases are TGTGCCAGCAGCCAGTTACAGGGTGAGGGTACTAATGGAAAACTGTTTTTT. It specifies CASSQLQGEGTNGKLFF.

Notes on this clonotype: A much larger clone lies a single base off, so this may be a read error. J is TRBJ2-2 and V is TRBV28, with TRBD2 matching 11 bases. This CDR3 has 15 amino acids. Germline V lookup: CDR1 MDHEN, CDR2 SYDVKM. CDR3 amino acids: CASSLAGGNTGDLFF. For the CDR3, the DNA is TGTGCCAGCAGTCTAGCGGGAGGTAACACCGGGGACCTGTTTTTT.

The chain has TRBV29-1 and TRBJ2-3; no firm D call. Trimming cost V 6 bases and J 0 bases, with 19 bases left between them. CDR1 is SQVTM and CDR2 is ANQGSEA in the germline V gene. This CDR3 contains 16 residues. Here the CDR3 DNA reads TGCAGCGTCTACCCCTCCCTAGTGGGGAGCACAGATACGCAGTATTTT. Encoded protein: CSVYPSLVGSTDTQYF.

A note on this clonotype: Just one base apart from a much larger clone, this may be a read error. The chain employs TRBV6-2 or TRBV6-3 and TRBJ2-4, with 7 bases that match TRBD2. CDR3 size: 14 residues. V shed 8 bases and J 11 bases; nucleotides not matched to a gene: 15. Germline values: CDR1 MNHEY, CDR2 SVGEGT. The CDR3 sequence is CASRAAGVMNVQYF. CDR3 bases: TGTGCCAGCCGGGCGGCGGGAGTGATGAACGTTCAGTACTTC.

This clonotype was seen a handful of times. The chain recombines TRBV5-1 with TRBJ1-5, with a possible D match to TRBD1 (6 bases). The germline V gene encodes CDR1 SGHRS and CDR2 YFSETQ. Trimming took off 4 bases at V and 6 bases at J, with 17 bases between the two ends. CDR3 length equals 15 residues. The CDR3 loop reads CASSPEPGVAQPQHF. The CDR3 bases are TGCGCCAGCAGCCCCGAACCAGGGGTGGCTCAGCCCCAGCATTTT.

This clonotype occurred a few times. A much larger clone lies a single base off, so this may be a read error. V usage is TRBV6-2 or TRBV6-3 and J usage is TRBJ2-1; D remains unclear. This CDR3 contains 14 residues. CDR1 MNHEY and CDR2 SVGEGT come from the germline V gene. The CDR3 sequence is CASSWATLLNGQFF. CDR3 nucleotide sequence: TGTGCCAGCAGTTGGGCGACTCTCCTCAATGGGCAGTTCTTC.

Comments on this clonotype: Compared with germline, one end of the junction differs, possibly owing to a read error. V and J are TRBV11-1 and TRBJ2-7, with no clear D. The CDR3 covers 15 residues. Germline V gene sequence: CDR1 SGHAT, CDR2 FQDESV (reference sequence). The CDR3 nucleotides read TGTGCCTGCAGTTTAACGACCCCTCCGGGCTACAAGCAGTACTTC. Its translation: CACSLTTPPGYKQYF.

Worth noting for this clonotype: This may arise from a read error, as a much more abundant clone is one base away. The chain couples TRBV4-1 to TRBJ2-7, with D possibly called TRBD1 or TRBD2 (5 bases each). The CDR3 is 16 residues long. Looked up from germline, CDR1 is MGHRA and CDR2 is YSYEKL. CDR3 region: CTSSPNFGTDSYEQYF. The CDR3 coding sequence is TGCACCAGCAGCCCTAATTTTGGGACGGACTCCTACGAGCAGTACTTC.

This clonotype appeared a few times. This rearrangement joins TRBV28 to TRBJ2-7, with TRBD2 matching over 8 bases. The CDR3 covers 17 residues. CDR1 and CDR2 (germline): MDHEN, SYDVKM. V was pared by 1 base and J by 0 bases, with 8 bases of the junction left unmatched. The CDR3 DNA reads TGTGCCAGCAGTTTATTTTCGGGGGGGACTTTCTCCTACGAGCAGTACTTC. Translated, it gives CASSLFSGGTFSYEQYF.

This clonotype has just one count. A much larger clone lies a single base off, so this may be a read error. The rearrangement uses TRBV12-3 or TRBV12-4 and TRBJ1-5, with D tentatively TRBD1 (5 bases). The germline V and J ends were trimmed by 8 bases and 4 bases, with 18 bases remaining between them. The CDR3 sequence is 15 residues long. This chain's CDR3 is CASGSQGSKNQPQHF. The CDR3 DNA follows: TGTGCCAGCGGATCTCAGGGAAGTAAAAATCAGCCCCAGCATTTT.

V usage is TRBV5-4 and J usage is TRBJ1-4; D remains unclear. Looked up from germline, CDR1 is SGHNT and CDR2 is YYREEE (reference sequence). Trimming took 5 bases from V and 0 from J, leaving 5 bases between them. The CDR3 length is 13 residues. CDR3 in amino acids: CASRGATNEKLFF. DNA of the CDR3: TGTGCCAGCAGGGGAGCAACTAATGAAAAACTGTTTTTT. The whole variable domain, filled in from reference TRBV5-4 and TRBJ1-4, reads ETGVTQSPTHLIKTRGQQVTLRCSSQSGHNTVSWYQQALGQGPQFIFQYYREEENGRGNFPPRFSGLQFPNYSSELNVNALELDDSALYLCASRGATNEKLFFGSGTQLSVL.

This clonotype occurred many times. The chain has TRBV6-5 and TRBJ2-6, with D unclear. The CDR3 contains 14 residues. V gave up 6 bases and J gave up 0 bases, with 6 bases separating them. The germline V gene has CDR1 MNHEY and CDR2 SVGAGI. The CDR3 DNA reads TGTGCCAGCAGCCTAAGCTCTGGGGCCAACGTCCTGACTTTC. Encoded protein: CASSLSSGANVLTF.

This clonotype has only one observation. This likely comes from a read error, as the CDR3 has no conserved phenylalanine or tryptophan at its end. This rearrangement joins TRBV11-2 to TRBJ2-4, with D possibly being TRBD2 (6 bases). The CDR3 has 16 residues. CDR1 and CDR2 (germline): SGHAT, FQNNGV. V lost 6 bases to trimming and J lost 3 bases, with 18 bases between them. This chain's CDR3 is CASSGGLGGDKNIQYL. The CDR3, as DNA: TGTGCCAGCAGTGGCGGGTTGGGGGGTGACAAAAACATTCAGTACTTA.

Concerning this clonotype itself: This could be a read error, since a much larger clone is one nucleotide away. The chain combines TRBV11-2 with TRBJ2-7; the D is unclear. The V gene's germline CDR1 is SGHAT and CDR2 FQNNGV. The CDR3 runs to 14 residues. The CDR3 DNA is TGTGCCAGCAGCCCCCGGGCCTCAATCTCCGAGCAGCACTTC. Translating it yields CASSPRASISEQHF.

A note on this clonotype: A single base separates this from a much larger clone, so it may be a read error. The rearrangement uses TRBV12-3 or TRBV12-4 and TRBJ1-5, with 8 bases that match TRBD1. The trim removed 7 bases at V and 6 bases at J, leaving 11 bases unmatched. CDR3 length: 15 amino acids. The CDR3 DNA sequence: TGTGCCAGCAAACACCCGGACAGGGAGGTTCAGCCCCAGCATTTT. Translating it yields CASKHPDREVQPQHF.

In the case of this clonotype: The junction does not match germline at one end; this may be a read error. V and J are TRBV5-5 and TRBJ1-1; perhaps TRBD1 as D (6 bases). The CDR3 is 15 residues long. Germline V gene data show CDR1 as SGHKS and CDR2 as YYEKEE (reference sequence). The CDR3 here is CANSLRGGWGTEDFF. The CDR3, as DNA: TGTGCCAACAGCTTGAGGGGGGGCTGGGGGACTGAAGATTTCTTT.

This clonotype has a handful of counts. Possible read error: a much larger clone is one base away. The genes are TRBV11-2 and TRBJ1-1, with D unresolved. CDR1 and CDR2 from the germline V gene are SGHAT and FQNNGV. The CDR3 is 12 amino acids. Trimming cost V 4 bases and J 6 bases, with 9 bases left between them. This CDR3 reads CASSSSGSEAFF. The CDR3 region has the DNA TGTGCCAGCAGCTCCTCTGGCTCTGAAGCTTTCTTT.

The chain joins TRBV12-3 or TRBV12-4 to TRBJ1-5, with D perhaps TRBD1 (5 bases). The CDR3 is made up of 16 amino acids. In DNA, the CDR3 is TGTGCTTGCAGCCGATTAGATATGGGGACCGATCAGCCCCAGCATTTT. Protein sequence: CACSRLDMGTDQPQHF.

The chain is built from TRBV4-2 and TRBJ2-6; unclear D gene. The ends were cut back, 10 bases at V and 2 bases at J, with 18 bases in the middle. Germline assignment: CDR1 LGHNA and CDR2 YNFKEQ. CDR3 length: 16 residues. This chain's CDR3 is CAKSQDRIAGANVLTF. CDR3 nucleotides: TGTGCCAAAAGCCAAGATAGAATCGCTGGGGCCAACGTCCTGACTTTC.

To note about this clonotype: This sequence may be a read error, since a much larger clone differs from it by one base. The chain uses TRBV6-1 and TRBJ1-1; possibly TRBD1 for D (5 bases). Per the germline V gene, CDR1 is MNHNS and CDR2 is SASEGT. This CDR3 is built from 11 residues. The CDR3 DNA sequence: TGTGCCAGCCGGAGGGGCACTGAAGCTTTATTT. This codes for CASRRGTEALF.

This rearrangement joins TRBV6-2 or TRBV6-3 to TRBJ2-1; D may be TRBD2 (5 bases). The CDR3 has 16 amino acids. Trimming took 3 bases from V and 2 from J, leaving 14 bases between them. Germline CDR1 MNHEY, CDR2 SVGEGT. The chain's CDR3 is CASSYVAPSPYNEQFF. DNA of the CDR3: TGTGCCAGCAGTTATGTAGCGCCTAGCCCCTACAATGAGCAGTTCTTC.

At least ten counts were recorded for this clonotype. The V call is TRBV11-1, the J call TRBJ2-2, with TRBD2 identical over 13 bases. This CDR3 has 15 amino acids. V gave up 5 bases and J gave up 6 bases; unmatched junction bases: 3. The germline gives CDR1 SGHAT, CDR2 FQDESV (reference sequence). For the CDR3, the DNA is TGTGCCAGCAGCCTACTAGCGGGAGGGCCCGGGGAGCTGTTTTTT. It translates to CASSLLAGGPGELFF.

This clonotype was seen only a few times. The V gene is TRBV10-1, the J gene TRBJ2-7, with 10 bases matching TRBD1. The CDR3 covers 14 residues. Trimming at V came to 3 bases and at J to 5 bases, leaving 4 bases not matched to a gene. Germline loops: CDR1 WNHNN, CDR2 SYGVQD (reference sequence). As DNA, the CDR3 is TGCGCCAGCAGTGACCCCGGGACAGGGGACGAGCAGTACTTC. Translated, it gives CASSDPGTGDEQYF.

In the case of this clonotype: A read error may account for a junction end that differs from germline. The chain employs TRBV10-2 and TRBJ2-1, with D possibly TRBD1 on 5 matching bases. The CDR3 runs 14 residues. Germline assignment: CDR1 WSHSY and CDR2 SAAADI. CDR3 protein: CASTGQPGYIEQFF. CDR3 DNA: TGCGCCAGCACAGGGCAGCCCGGTTACATTGAGCAGTTCTTC.

The count of this clonotype is one. The junction differs from germline at one of its ends, possibly a read error. V is TRBV11-3 and J is TRBJ1-1; no firm D call. This CDR3 comprises 9 residues. Germline-derived CDR1 and CDR2 are SGHNT and YENEEA. CDR3 nucleotides: TGTGCCAGCAGCCTTGAAGATTTCTTC. This sequence encodes CASSLEDFF.

The chain employs TRBV12-3 or TRBV12-4 and TRBJ2-1; 11 bases match TRBD1. The CDR3 is 17 residues long. With V trimmed by 5 bases and J by 6 bases, 12 bases remained unmatched. The CDR3, as DNA: TGTGCCAGCAGTCCCGGACAGGGGGCGGGTAGGTTCAATGAGCAGTTCTTC. Protein: CASSPGQGAGRFNEQFF.